This T cell receptor beta chain was identified in a study of blood T cells in healthy people across ages. The overall study: Capture by template switching was about one barcoded beta molecule per two T cells.

Comments on this clonotype: The junction does not match germline at one end; this may be a read error.

Extracted total RNA amounted to at least 6 micrograms for each sample. CDR3 length: 16 amino acids. With a J-beta primer mix and a sample-barcoded 5' primer, a second PCR ran roughly 7 to 11 cycles. A single record per CDR3 protein comes from TCRdb applying MiXCR to the 5' RACE reads. The sample carries roughly 570,000 distinct CDR3 sequences, about 26% recorded once. The material sequenced was blood. The origin of this receptor is a woman in her 70s in good health. This sequence joins TRBV12-3 or TRBV12-4 and TRBJ1-4; D is unclear. This chain's CDR3 is CASSERRTGPNEKLSF. The CDR3 DNA follows: TGTGCCAGCAGCGAACGTAGGACGGGTCCTAATGAAAAACTGTCTTTT.